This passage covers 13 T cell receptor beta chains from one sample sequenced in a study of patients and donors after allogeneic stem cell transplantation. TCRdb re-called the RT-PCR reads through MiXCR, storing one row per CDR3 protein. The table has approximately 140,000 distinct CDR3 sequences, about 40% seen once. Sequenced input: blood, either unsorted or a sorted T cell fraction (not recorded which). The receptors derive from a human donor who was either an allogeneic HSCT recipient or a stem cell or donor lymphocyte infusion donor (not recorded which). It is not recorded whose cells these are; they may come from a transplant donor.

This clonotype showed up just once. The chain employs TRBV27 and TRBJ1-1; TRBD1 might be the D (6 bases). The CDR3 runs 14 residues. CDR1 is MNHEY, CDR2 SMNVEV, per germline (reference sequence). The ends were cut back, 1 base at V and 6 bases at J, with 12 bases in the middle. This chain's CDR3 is CASSLLRGAAEAFF. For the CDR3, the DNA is TGTGCCAGCAGTTTATTAAGGGGGGCGGCTGAAGCTTTCTTT.

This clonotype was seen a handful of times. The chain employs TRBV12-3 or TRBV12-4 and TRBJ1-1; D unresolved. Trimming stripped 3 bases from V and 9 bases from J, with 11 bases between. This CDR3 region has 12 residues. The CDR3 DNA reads TGTGCCAGCAGTTTGGACGGCTGGCAAGCTTTCTTT. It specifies CASSLDGWQAFF.

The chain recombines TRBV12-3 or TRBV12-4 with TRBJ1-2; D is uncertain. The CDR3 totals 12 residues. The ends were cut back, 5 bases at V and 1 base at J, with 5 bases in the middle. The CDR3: CASSGVNYGYTF. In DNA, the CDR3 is TGTGCCAGCAGTGGGGTTAACTATGGCTACACCTTC.

The CDR3 protein is CASGFAGTGGKETQYF. The DNA of the CDR3 is TGTGCTAGTGGTTTCGCCGGGACAGGGGGCAAAGAGACCCAGTACTTC. The chain joins TRBV12-5 to TRBJ2-5; TRBD1 aligns across 12 bases. CDR1 is LGHNT and CDR2 is FRNRAP in the germline V gene. Losses at the gene ends were 3 bases for V and 3 bases for J; bases not matched to a gene: 5. The CDR3 covers 16 residues. The variable domain in full, with the rest retrieved from reference TRBV12-5 and TRBJ2-5, is DARVTQTPRHKVTEMGQEVTMRCQPILGHNTVFWYRQTMMQGLELLAYFRNRAPLDDSGMPKDRFSAEMPDATLATLKIQPSEPRDSAVYFCASGFAGTGGKETQYFGPGTRLLVL.

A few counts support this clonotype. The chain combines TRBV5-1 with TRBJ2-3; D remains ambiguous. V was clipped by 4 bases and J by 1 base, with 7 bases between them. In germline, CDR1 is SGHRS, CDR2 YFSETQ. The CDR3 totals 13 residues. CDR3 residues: CASSTIRTDTQYF. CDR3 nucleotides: TGCGCCAGCAGCACGATCCGCACAGATACGCAGTATTTT.

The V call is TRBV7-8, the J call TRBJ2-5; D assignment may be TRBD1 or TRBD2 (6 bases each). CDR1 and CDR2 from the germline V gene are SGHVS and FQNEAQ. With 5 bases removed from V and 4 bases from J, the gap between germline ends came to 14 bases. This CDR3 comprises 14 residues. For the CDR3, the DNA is TGTGCCAGCAGCGGGGGGCAGCCCATAGAGACCCAGTACTTC. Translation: CASSGGQPIETQYF.

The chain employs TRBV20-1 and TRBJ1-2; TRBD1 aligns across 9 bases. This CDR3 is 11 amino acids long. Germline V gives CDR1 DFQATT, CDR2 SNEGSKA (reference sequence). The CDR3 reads CSSQGAEGYTF. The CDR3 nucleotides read TGCAGCTCACAGGGGGCTGAGGGCTACACCTTC.

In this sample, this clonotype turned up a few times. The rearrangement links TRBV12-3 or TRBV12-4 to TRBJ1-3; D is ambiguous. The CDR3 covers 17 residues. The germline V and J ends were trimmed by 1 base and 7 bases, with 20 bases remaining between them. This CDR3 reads CASSLGVGLTPRNTIYF. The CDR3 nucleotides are TGTGCCAGCAGTTTAGGTGTGGGCCTAACCCCTCGGAACACCATATATTTT.

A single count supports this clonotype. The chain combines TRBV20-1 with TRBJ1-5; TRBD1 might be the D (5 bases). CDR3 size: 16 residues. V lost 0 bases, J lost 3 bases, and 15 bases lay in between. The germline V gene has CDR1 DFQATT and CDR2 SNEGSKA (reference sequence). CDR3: CSARDPQGAHNQPQHF. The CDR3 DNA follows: TGCAGTGCTAGAGATCCCCAGGGTGCCCACAATCAGCCCCAGCATTTT.

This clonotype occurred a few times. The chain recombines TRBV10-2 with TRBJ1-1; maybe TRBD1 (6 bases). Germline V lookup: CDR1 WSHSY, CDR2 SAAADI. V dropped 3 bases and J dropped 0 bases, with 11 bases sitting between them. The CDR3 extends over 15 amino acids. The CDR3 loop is CASSDSGALNTEAFF. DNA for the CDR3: TGCGCCAGCAGTGATTCAGGGGCCCTGAACACTGAAGCTTTCTTT.

The CDR3 protein is CASSLRRGTGELFF. Written as DNA, the CDR3 is TGTGCCAGCAGCTTAAGGCGGGGTACCGGGGAGCTGTTTTTT. The chain employs TRBV11-2 and TRBJ2-2; D may be TRBD2 (6 bases). The CDR3 has 14 amino acids. V shed 2 bases and J shed 5 bases, with 9 bases lying between them. Germline V gene lookup returns CDR1 SGHAT and CDR2 FQNNGV.

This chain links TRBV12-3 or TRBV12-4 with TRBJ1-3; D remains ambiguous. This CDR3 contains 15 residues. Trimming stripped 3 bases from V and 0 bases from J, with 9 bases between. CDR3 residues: CASSLGTSSGNTIYF. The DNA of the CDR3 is TGTGCCAGCAGTTTGGGCACCAGCTCTGGAAACACCATATATTTT.

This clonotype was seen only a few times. Written as DNA, the CDR3 is TGCAGTGCTAGTGCCGACCGGAACTATGGCTACACCTTC. Translated: CSASADRNYGYTF. This rearrangement joins TRBV20-1 to TRBJ1-2; no definite D call. CDR1 and CDR2 (germline): DFQATT, SNEGSKA (reference sequence). V lost 3 bases to trimming and J lost 2 bases, with 10 bases between them. The CDR3 is made up of 13 amino acids.